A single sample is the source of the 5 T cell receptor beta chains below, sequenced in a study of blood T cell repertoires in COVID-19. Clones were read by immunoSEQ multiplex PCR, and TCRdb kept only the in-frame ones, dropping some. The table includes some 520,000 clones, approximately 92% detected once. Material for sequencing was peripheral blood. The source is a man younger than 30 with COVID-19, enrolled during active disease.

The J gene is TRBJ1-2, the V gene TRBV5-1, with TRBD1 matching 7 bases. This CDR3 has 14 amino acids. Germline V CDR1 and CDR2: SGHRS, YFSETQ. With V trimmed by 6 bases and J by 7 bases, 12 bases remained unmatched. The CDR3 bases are TGCGCCAGCACCGAGGGGGCTGGCGCCTTTGGCTACACCTTC. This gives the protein CASTEGAGAFGYTF.

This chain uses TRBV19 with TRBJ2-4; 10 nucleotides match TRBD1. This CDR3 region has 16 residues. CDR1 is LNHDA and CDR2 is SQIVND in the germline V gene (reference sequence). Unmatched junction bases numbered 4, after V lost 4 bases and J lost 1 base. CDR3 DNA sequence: TGTGCCAGTAGTAGAACGGGACAGGGGGCCAAAAACATTCAGTACTTC. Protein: CASSRTGQGAKNIQYF.

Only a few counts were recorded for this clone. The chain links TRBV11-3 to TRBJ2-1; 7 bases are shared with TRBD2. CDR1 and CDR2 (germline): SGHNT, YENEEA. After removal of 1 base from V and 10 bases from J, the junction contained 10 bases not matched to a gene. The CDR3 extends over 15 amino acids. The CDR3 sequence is CASSLVLTGGREQFF. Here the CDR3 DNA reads TGTGCCAGCAGCTTAGTATTAACGGGGGGTCGGGAGCAGTTCTTC.

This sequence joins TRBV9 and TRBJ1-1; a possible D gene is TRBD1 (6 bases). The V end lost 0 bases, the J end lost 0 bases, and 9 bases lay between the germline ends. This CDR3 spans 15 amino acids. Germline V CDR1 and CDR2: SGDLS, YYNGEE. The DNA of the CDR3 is TGTGCCAGCAGCGTAGTAGGGGACATGAACACTGAAGCTTTCTTT. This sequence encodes CASSVVGDMNTEAFF.

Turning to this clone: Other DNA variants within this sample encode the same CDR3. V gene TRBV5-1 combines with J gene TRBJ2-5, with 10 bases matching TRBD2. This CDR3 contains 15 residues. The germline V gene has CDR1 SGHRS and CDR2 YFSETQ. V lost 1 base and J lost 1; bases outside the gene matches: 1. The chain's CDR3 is CASSLTSGTQETQYF. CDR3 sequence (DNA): TGCGCCAGCAGCTTGACTAGCGGGACCCAAGAGACCCAGTACTTC.